These 28 T cell receptor beta chains originate from one sample sequenced in a study of post-analysis software for immune sequencing data. Study-wide findings and caveats: A few TRBV segments (TRBV5-6, TRBV5-1 and TRBV20-1 among them) occurred more frequently in patients than in controls.

Built from TCR beta cDNA, the libraries had unique molecular identifiers in them. TCRdb re-analysed the PCR reads in MiXCR, keeping a single row per CDR3 protein. The profile shows about 540,000 distinct CDR3 sequences, approximately 34% of them singletons. Their recognized antigens are unknown. The sample taken for sequencing was blood. The receptor set was obtained from a girl between 2 and 17 years old with multiple sclerosis.

This chain links TRBV5-1 with TRBJ1-6; unclear D gene. The CDR3 is 15 residues long. V was shortened by 4 bases and J by 0 bases, with 8 bases between the two germline ends. Germline CDR1 reads SGHRS; CDR2 reads YFSETQ. This CDR3 reads CASSLPSSYNSPLHF. In DNA, the CDR3 is TGCGCCAGCAGCCTGCCTAGCTCCTATAATTCACCCCTCCACTTT.

Comments on this clonotype: One junction end does not reproduce the germline sequence, and a read error may be involved. This CDR3 reads CAASLRDFLQETQYF. DNA of the CDR3: TGTGCCGCCAGCTTGCGGGACTTCCTACAAGAGACCCAGTACTTC. This chain joins TRBV15 and TRBJ2-5; weak D call: TRBD2 (6 bases). CDR3 length: 15 residues. Per the germline V gene, CDR1 is LNHNV and CDR2 is YYDKDF (reference sequence). Complete variable domain (other parts from reference TRBV15 and TRBJ2-5): DAMVIQNPRYQVTQFGKPVTLSCSQTLNHNVMYWYQQKSSQAPKLLFHYYDKDFNNEADTPDNFQSRRPNTSFCFLDIRSPGLGDTAMYLCAASLRDFLQETQYFGPGTRLLVL.

This clonotype came up many times. CDR3 region: CASSPGPSYEQYF. The CDR3 bases are TGTGCCAGCAGCCCCGGGCCCTCCTACGAGCAGTACTTC. This rearrangement joins TRBV5-5 to TRBJ2-7; D unresolved. The CDR3 contains 13 residues. CDR1 and CDR2 (germline): SGHKS, YYEKEE (reference sequence). The V and J ends lost 4 bases and 0 bases respectively, with 8 bases between them.

The rearrangement uses TRBV11-1 and TRBJ2-7; 7 nucleotides agree with TRBD2. The V and J ends lost 3 bases and 1 base, in that order; junction bases with no gene match: 6. Germline V CDR1 and CDR2: SGHAT, FQDESV (reference sequence). The CDR3 covers 15 residues. DNA of the CDR3: TGTGCCAGCAGCTTGGAAAGCGGGGCGTCCTACGAGCAGTACTTC. This gives the protein CASSLESGASYEQYF.

The rearrangement uses TRBV10-3 and TRBJ2-3; D gene ambiguous. Germline assignment: CDR1 ENHRY and CDR2 SYGVKD. The germline V and J ends were trimmed by 4 bases and 6 bases, with 14 bases remaining between them. The CDR3 is 14 amino acids. CDR3 residues: CAISGSARSDTQYF. CDR3 DNA sequence: TGTGCCATCAGTGGGTCGGCAAGATCTGATACGCAGTATTTT.

A few counts support this clonotype. The chain's CDR3 is CASSYPGLAGALTLNEQFF. The CDR3 DNA is TGTGCCAGCAGTTACCCGGGACTAGCGGGGGCACTTACGCTCAATGAGCAGTTCTTC. The chain uses TRBV6-2 or TRBV6-3 and TRBJ2-1, with 14 bases matching TRBD2. The junction had 12 bases not matched to a gene; V was cut back by 2 bases and J by 6 bases. This CDR3 is built from 19 residues. Germline values: CDR1 MNHEY, CDR2 SVGEGT.

Worth noting for this clonotype: At one end the junction does not follow the germline gene, possibly because of a read error. The chain joins TRBV7-2 to TRBJ1-5, with D perhaps TRBD1 (5 bases). There are 15 residues in the CDR3. The germline V gene encodes CDR1 SGHTA and CDR2 FQGNSA. DNA for the CDR3: TGTGCCAGCAGCTTAGTGCAGGGCTTGAGTCAGCTCCAGCATTTT. This encodes CASSLVQGLSQLQHF.

V is TRBV11-2 and J is TRBJ2-3; weak D call: TRBD1 (6 bases). The germline V and J ends were trimmed by 2 bases and 3 bases, with 12 bases remaining between them. The CDR3 loop spans 15 amino acids. Germline V lookup: CDR1 SGHAT, CDR2 FQNNGV. The CDR3 reads CASSLKGGLTDTQYF. The CDR3 DNA reads TGTGCCAGCAGCTTAAAAGGGGGTTTAACAGATACGCAGTATTTT.

This clonotype was observed a handful of times. V gene TRBV29-1 combines with J gene TRBJ2-1; D might be TRBD2 (6 bases). Germline V gene data show CDR1 as SQVTM and CDR2 as ANQGSEA. There are 14 residues in the CDR3. V lost 3 bases and J 1 base, leaving 10 bases between the germline ends. The CDR3: CSVDGEASYNEQFF. In DNA form, the CDR3 reads TGCAGCGTTGATGGGGAGGCATCCTACAATGAGCAGTTCTTC.

This clonotype was seen more than once but under ten times. This chain links TRBV5-1 with TRBJ2-7; 12 bases are shared with TRBD1. There are 16 residues in the CDR3. After removal of 2 bases from V and 3 bases from J, the junction contained 6 bases not matched to a gene. Germline loops: CDR1 SGHRS, CDR2 YFSETQ. This CDR3 reads CASSLPGTGGNYEQYF. The CDR3 DNA is TGCGCCAGCAGCTTACCCGGGACAGGGGGCAACTACGAGCAGTACTTC.

The chain links TRBV10-3 to TRBJ2-7; 8 bases align to TRBD1. Germline CDR1 and CDR2: ENHRY and SYGVKD. This CDR3 comprises 13 residues. V was clipped by 10 bases and J by 1 base; unmatched bases: 6. CDR3 sequence (DNA): TGTGCCACAGCGGACAGGGCATCCTACGAGCAGTACTTC. It translates to CATADRASYEQYF.

This clonotype was picked up a small number of times. This sequence joins TRBV29-1 and TRBJ2-7; D may correspond to TRBD1 or TRBD2 (5 bases each). This CDR3 spans 18 amino acids. Germline lookup yields CDR1 SQVTM and CDR2 ANQGSEA. Deletions cut 0 bases from V and 6 bases from J, with 27 bases between. CDR3 DNA: TGCAGCGTTGAAGATCAGTCAGCTTTAGGGGTAGCAGGGAGCGAGCAGTACTTC. Amino acids: CSVEDQSALGVAGSEQYF.

The rearrangement joins TRBV20-1 to TRBJ1-6; 9 bases are shared with TRBD1. Germline CDR1 is DFQATT and CDR2 is SNEGSKA (reference sequence). V was clipped by 6 bases and J by 4 bases; unmatched bases: 4. The CDR3 runs 14 residues. CDR3 region: CSAEGTGYNSPLHF. The DNA for the CDR3 is TGCAGTGCGGAGGGGACAGGGTATAATTCACCCCTCCACTTT.

The chain joins TRBV6-5 to TRBJ1-1; unclear D gene. There are 15 residues in the CDR3. CDR1 is MNHEY and CDR2 is SVGAGI in the germline V gene. Between the trimmed V and J ends, which lost 0 bases and 0 bases, there was a span of 8 bases. CDR3 residues: CASSYSTGMNTEAFF. The CDR3 DNA is TGTGCCAGCAGTTACTCGACGGGGATGAACACTGAAGCTTTCTTT.

Notes on this clonotype: The DNA is left out, because the CDR3 cannot be placed on it with certainty; the CDR3 is given as TCRdb lists it. V and J are TRBV7-8 and TRBJ2-3; the table names TRBD2, a call not compared with the DNA. The germline V gene encodes CDR1 SGHVS and CDR2 FQNEAQ. The length of the CDR3 is 18 amino acids, counting both ends. Here the CDR3 reads CASSSSPVGWGSGVTRYF.

The CDR3 sequence is CASSLAKGGMDTGELFF. The CDR3 DNA reads as TGCGCCAGCAGCTTGGCCAAGGGAGGGATGGACACCGGGGAGCTGTTTTTT. The V call is TRBV5-1, the J call TRBJ2-2, with 7 bases fitting TRBD2. CDR1 and CDR2 (germline): SGHRS, YFSETQ. The V segment lost 0 bases and the J segment 3 bases; nucleotides outside the gene matches: 8. The CDR3 runs to 17 residues.

This clonotype showed up just a few times. The rearrangement links TRBV11-2 to TRBJ2-5; 11 bases line up with TRBD2. Germline CDR1 reads SGHAT; CDR2 reads FQNNGV. The V segment lost 4 bases and the J segment 4 bases; nucleotides outside the gene matches: 8. This CDR3 is 16 amino acids long. This CDR3 is CASSSPLAGGGETQYF. The CDR3 coding sequence is TGTGCCAGCAGCTCCCCTCTAGCGGGGGGCGGAGAGACCCAGTACTTC.

The chain joins TRBV5-4 to TRBJ1-2; no clear D gene. The germline V gene has CDR1 SGHNT and CDR2 YYREEE (reference sequence). This CDR3 is built from 12 residues. Trimming left V 4 bases short and J 7 bases short, with 11 bases between. CDR3 DNA sequence: TGTGCCAGCAGCCACCCGGGGTTTGGCTACACCTTC. Encoded protein: CASSHPGFGYTF. The entire variable domain, with the rest obtained from reference TRBV5-4 and TRBJ1-2, is as follows: ETGVTQSPTHLIKTRGQQVTLRCSSQSGHNTVSWYQQALGQGPQFIFQYYREEENGRGNFPPRFSGLQFPNYSSELNVNALELDDSALYLCASSHPGFGYTFGSGTRLTVV.

This clonotype was picked up a small number of times. The chain uses TRBV7-9 and TRBJ2-1; 8 bases line up with TRBD2. V shed 5 bases, J shed 9 bases, and the junction held 9 bases outside the gene matches. There are 14 residues in the CDR3. Germline V gives CDR1 SEHNR, CDR2 FQNEAQ (reference sequence). The CDR3 DNA is TGTGCCAGCAGCGCCCGGACCGGGGGGGTTGAGCAGTTCTTC. It codes for CASSARTGGVEQFF.

Notes on this clonotype: At one boundary the junction diverges from the germline segment, which might be a read error. The chain joins TRBV12-3 or TRBV12-4 to TRBJ1-2; 7 bases map to TRBD1. CDR3 length: 13 amino acids. This CDR3 is CAGSPTGAGGYTF. In nucleotides, the CDR3 is TGTGCCGGCAGTCCCACAGGGGCTGGGGGCTACACCTTC.

This clonotype showed up many times. This chain uses TRBV12-3 or TRBV12-4 with TRBJ2-1; 8 nucleotides line up with TRBD1. Trimming removed 7 bases from V and 5 bases from J; junction bases left unmatched: 10. The CDR3 covers 15 residues. Written as DNA, the CDR3 is TGTGCCAGCATCCAGTCAGGGGGCGCGCACAATGAGCAGTTCTTC. Its translation is CASIQSGGAHNEQFF.

This rearrangement joins TRBV28 to TRBJ2-7; perhaps TRBD1 as D (6 bases). V lost 5 bases and J lost 2, with 13 bases in between. The CDR3 runs to 14 residues. The germline V gene encodes CDR1 MDHEN and CDR2 SYDVKM. The CDR3 reads CASSPQGLPYEQYF. CDR3 bases: TGTGCCAGCAGTCCACAGGGTCTACCCTACGAGCAGTACTTC.

The chain carries TRBV13 and TRBJ2-3, with 11 bases fitting TRBD2. V trimming: 5 bases; J trimming: 3 bases; junction bases outside the gene matches: 7. Germline V lookup: CDR1 PRHDT, CDR2 FYEKMQ (reference sequence). The CDR3 runs 16 residues. In DNA, the CDR3 is TGTGCCAGCAGCCAACGAACTAGCGGGGGAACAGATACGCAGTATTTT. Its translation is CASSQRTSGGTDTQYF.

The chain has TRBV29-1 and TRBJ2-6; no reliable D call. The CDR3 is 15 amino acids. Germline V lookup: CDR1 SQVTM, CDR2 ANQGSEA. With 7 bases removed from V and 0 bases from J, the gap between germline ends came to 13 bases. Here the CDR3 reads CSAGRVDSGANVLTF. The CDR3, as DNA: TGCAGCGCTGGACGGGTTGACTCTGGGGCCAACGTCCTGACTTTC.

V is TRBV5-1 and J is TRBJ2-5; 11 positions agree with TRBD2. The germline gives CDR1 SGHRS, CDR2 YFSETQ. V lost 0 bases to trimming and J lost 7 bases; unmatched junction nucleotides: 5. The CDR3 loop spans 15 amino acids. CDR3 sequence reads: CASSLEGLAEGTQYF. In DNA form, the CDR3 reads TGCGCCAGCAGCTTGGAGGGACTAGCGGAGGGGACCCAGTACTTC.

The table lists this clonotype with a count of one. This chain uses TRBV6-1 with TRBJ1-3, with D possibly matching TRBD1 (5 bases). Trimming cost V 4 bases and J 0 bases, with 16 bases left between them. In germline, CDR1 is MNHNS, CDR2 SASEGT. The CDR3 length is 17 residues. Written as DNA, the CDR3 is TGTGCCAGCAGTGCCCGGGACGGAAGACTCTCTGGAAACACCATATATTTT. As protein: CASSARDGRLSGNTIYF.

V usage is TRBV15 and J usage is TRBJ1-2, with 7 bases matching TRBD1. The germline CDR1 and CDR2 sequences are LNHNV and YYDKDF (reference sequence). The CDR3 is 15 amino acids. The ends lost 5 bases at V and 0 bases at J; junction bases unmatched: 6. The chain's CDR3 is CATSSRGRANYGYTF. CDR3 DNA: TGTGCCACCAGCTCCAGGGGGAGGGCTAACTATGGCTACACCTTC.

A word on this clonotype: A read error may account for a junction end that differs from germline. V and J are TRBV14 and TRBJ2-5; D might be TRBD2 (6 bases). Germline V CDR1 and CDR2: SGHDN, FVKESK. The CDR3 is 13 amino acids. The CDR3 region has the DNA TGTGCCAGCAACCAATTCGGGGGAGAGACCCAGTACTTC. Translated: CASNQFGGETQYF. The full variable domain, its missing parts supplied by reference TRBV14 and TRBJ2-5, is EAGVTQFPSHSVIEKGQTVTLRCDPISGHDNLYWYRRVMGKEIKFLLHFVKESKQDESGMPNNRFLAERTGGTYSTLKVQPAELEDSGVYFCASNQFGGETQYFGPGTRLLVL.